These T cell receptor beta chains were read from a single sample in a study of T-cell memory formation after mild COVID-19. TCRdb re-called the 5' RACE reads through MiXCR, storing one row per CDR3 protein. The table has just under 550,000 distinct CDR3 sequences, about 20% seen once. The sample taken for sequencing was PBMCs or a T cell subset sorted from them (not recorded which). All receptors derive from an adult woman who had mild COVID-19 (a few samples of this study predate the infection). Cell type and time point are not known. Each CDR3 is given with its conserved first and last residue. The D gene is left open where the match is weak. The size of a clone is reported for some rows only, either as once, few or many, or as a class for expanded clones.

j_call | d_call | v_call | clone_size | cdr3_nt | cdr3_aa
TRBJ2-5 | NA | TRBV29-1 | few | TGCATCTTCCGGAGGGGGGGGCAAAATCGAGAGACCCAGTACTTC | CIFRRGGQNRETQYF
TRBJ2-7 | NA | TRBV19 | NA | TGTGCCAGTAGTAAGTCAATATCCTACGAGCAGTACTTC | CASSKSISYEQYF
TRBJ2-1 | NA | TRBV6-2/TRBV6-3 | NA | TGTGCCAGCAGTTACTTACTCCACTACAATGAGCAGTTCTTC | CASSYLLHYNEQFF
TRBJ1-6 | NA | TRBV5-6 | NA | TGTGCCAGCTTCGGTGGAACACCCCTCCACTTT | CASFGGTPLHF
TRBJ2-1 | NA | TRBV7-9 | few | TGTGCCAGCAGCGGGGGATCGGGGGGCCCCTACAATGAGCAGTTCTTC | CASSGGSGGPYNEQFF
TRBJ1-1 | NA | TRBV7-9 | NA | TGTGCCAGCAGCCCGACGGCGGACTCCACTGAAGCTTTCTTT | CASSPTADSTEAFF
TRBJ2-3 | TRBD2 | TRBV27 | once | TGTGCCAGCAGTTTTGCCAGCGGGGGGTCGGGAACGCAGTATTTT | CASSFASGGSGTQYF
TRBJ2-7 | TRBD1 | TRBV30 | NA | TGTGCCTGGAAACCCGGGGACAGGGCCTACGAGCAGTACTTC | CAWKPGDRAYEQYF
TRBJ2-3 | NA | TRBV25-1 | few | TGTGCCAGCAGTGAATGGGGGGCCGCAGATACGCAGTATTTT | CASSEWGAADTQYF
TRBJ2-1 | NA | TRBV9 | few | TGTGCCAGCAGCGTAGTAGTAGGGTCCGGGGAGCAGTTCTTC | CASSVVVGSGEQFF
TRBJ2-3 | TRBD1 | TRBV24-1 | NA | TGTGCCACCCGTGCCGGGACAGGGGGCACAGATACGCAGTATTTT | CATRAGTGGTDTQYF
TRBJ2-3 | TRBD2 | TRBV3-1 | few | TGTGCCAGCAGCCCGGGGACTACCCGACCTACGCAGTATTTT | CASSPGTTRPTQYF
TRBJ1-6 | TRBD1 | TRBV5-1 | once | TGCGCCAGCAGATCGGACAGGGAATATTCACCCCTCCACTTT | CASRSDREYSPLHF
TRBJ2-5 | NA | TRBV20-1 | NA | TGCAGTGCTAGGAGACAAGACAGGCAAGAGACCCAGTACTTC | CSARRQDRQETQYF
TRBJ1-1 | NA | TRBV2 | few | TGTGCCAGCAGTTTTGCGGACAGCTTGATCCCCTTGAACACTGAAGCTTTCTTT | CASSFADSLIPLNTEAFF
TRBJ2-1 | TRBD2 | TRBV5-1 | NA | TGCGCCAGCAGGGTTCCGGGACTAGCGGGAGGGAATGAGCAGTTCTTC | CASRVPGLAGGNEQFF
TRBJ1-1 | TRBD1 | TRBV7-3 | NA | TGTGCCAGCAGCTTAGTGGGGACAGGGACCATGAACACTGAAGCTTTCTTT | CASSLVGTGTMNTEAFF
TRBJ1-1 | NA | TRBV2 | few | TGTGCCAGCAGTGATACAAGGGAAGCTTTCTTT | CASSDTREAFF
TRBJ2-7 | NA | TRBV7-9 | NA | TGTGCCAGCAGCCCTCGGCCCGTAGAGCAGTACTTC | CASSPRPVEQYF
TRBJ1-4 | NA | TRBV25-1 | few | TGTGCCAGCAGTTGGGGGATCAATGAAAAACTGTTTTTT | CASSWGINEKLFF
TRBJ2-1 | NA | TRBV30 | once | TGTGCCTGGAGTGTAGGATGGGGCAATGAGCAGTTCTTC | CAWSVGWGNEQFF
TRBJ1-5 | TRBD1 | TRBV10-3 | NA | TGTGCCATACAGGACAGGGCGGGGGATCAGCCCCAGCATTTT | CAIQDRAGDQPQHF
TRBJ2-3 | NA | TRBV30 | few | TGTGCCTGGAGGGAGTTTTCTGTAACAGATACGCAGTATTTT | CAWREFSVTDTQYF
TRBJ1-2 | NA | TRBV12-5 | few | TGTGCTAGTGGTTTGCCGGCCCTAGCTAACTATGGCTACACCTTC | CASGLPALANYGYTF
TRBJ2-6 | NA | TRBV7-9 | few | TGTGCCAGCAGCGCCTTTCTTTCCGGGGCCAACGTCCTGACTTTC | CASSAFLSGANVLTF
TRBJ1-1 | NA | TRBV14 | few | TGTGCCAGCAGCCAAGAGGTTTGGGGAATCCCTGAAGCTTTCTTT | CASSQEVWGIPEAFF
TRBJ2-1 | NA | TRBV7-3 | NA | TGTGCCAGCAGCTTACGTCGGATCCCCGGAGGAGGCTCGAATGAGCAGTTCTTC | CASSLRRIPGGGSNEQFF
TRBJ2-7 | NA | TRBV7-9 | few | TGTGCCAGCAGCTACTCAGGGGGGTACGAGCAGTACTTC | CASSYSGGYEQYF
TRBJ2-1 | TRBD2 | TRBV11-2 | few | TGTGCCAGCAGCCTGACTAGCGGGGGGGCCCCTGAGCAGTTCTTC | CASSLTSGGAPEQFF
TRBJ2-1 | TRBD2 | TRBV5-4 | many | TGTGCCAGCAGCTTTGGGGGGGGGAATGAGCAGTTCTTC | CASSFGGGNEQFF
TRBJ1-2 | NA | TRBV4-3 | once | TGCGCCAGCAGGCCAACCGGGACCCCCTATGGCTACACCTTC | CASRPTGTPYGYTF
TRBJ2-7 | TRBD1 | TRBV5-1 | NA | TGCGCCAGCAGCTTGAGGGGGCCCCCATTGTACGAGCAGTACTTC | CASSLRGPPLYEQYF
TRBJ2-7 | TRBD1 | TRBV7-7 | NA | TGTGCCAGCAGTACCGGGACAGGGCCCTACGAGCAGTACTTC | CASSTGTGPYEQYF
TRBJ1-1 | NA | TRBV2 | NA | TGTGCCAGCAGTGCCCCGGGGCAGGGCCCGGAGACTGAAGCTTTCTTT | CASSAPGQGPETEAFF
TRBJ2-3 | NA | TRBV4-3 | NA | TGCGCCAGCAGCCAAGGAAGGAGGGCCCCCACAGATACGCAGTATTTT | CASSQGRRAPTDTQYF
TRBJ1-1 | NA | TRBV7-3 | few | TGTGCCAGCGGGTTAGACAGGAGCACTGAAGCTTTCTTT | CASGLDRSTEAFF
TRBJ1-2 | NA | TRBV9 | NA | TGTGCCAGCAGCGTAGGCGTCAGGAACCTCTATGGCTACACCTTC | CASSVGVRNLYGYTF
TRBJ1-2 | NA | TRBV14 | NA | TGTGCCAGCCTCCTTAGGCGTGCAGCTAACTATGGCTACACCTTC | CASLLRRAANYGYTF
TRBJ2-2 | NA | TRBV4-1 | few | TGCGCCAGCAGCCAAGAGGCGAACACCGGGGAGCTGTTTTTT | CASSQEANTGELFF
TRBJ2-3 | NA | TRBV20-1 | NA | TGCAGTGCTAGAGAATATACGCAGTATTTT | CSAREYTQYF
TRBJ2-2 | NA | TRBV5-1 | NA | TGCGCCAGCAGCTCCTCGGTCGGGAACACCGGGGAGCTGTTTTTT | CASSSSVGNTGELFF
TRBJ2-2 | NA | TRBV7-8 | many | TGTGCCAGCAGCTTAGATCTAGCCGCCGGGGAGCTGTTTTTT | CASSLDLAAGELFF
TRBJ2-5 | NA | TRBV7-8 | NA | TGTGCCAGCAGCCTCAAACTCTCCGGGACGCCCGCCCAAGAGACCCAGTACTTC | CASSLKLSGTPAQETQYF
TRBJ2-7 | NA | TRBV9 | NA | TGTGCCAGCAGCGTAGCTGGGGGGGCGAACTACGAGCAGTACTTC | CASSVAGGANYEQYF
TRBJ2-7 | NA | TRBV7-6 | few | TGTGCCAGCAGCTTATCTCCAGGGGATTACGAGCAGTACTTC | CASSLSPGDYEQYF
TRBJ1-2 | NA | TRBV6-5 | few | TGTGCCAGCAGGAACTCGGAGTCCGGGACGTTCCGTTCGAGCTATGGCTACACCTTC | CASRNSESGTFRSSYGYTF
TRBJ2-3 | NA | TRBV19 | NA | TGTGCCAGTAGTATCCCTTCTAGCGTCACAGATACGCAGTATTTT | CASSIPSSVTDTQYF
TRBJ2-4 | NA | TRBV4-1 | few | TGCGCCAGCAGCCCCGGGGGGCGGGGTCAGTACTTC | CASSPGGRGQYF
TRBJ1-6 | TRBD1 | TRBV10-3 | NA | TGTGCCATCAGCGGGACAGGGCATTCACCCCTCCACTTT | CAISGTGHSPLHF
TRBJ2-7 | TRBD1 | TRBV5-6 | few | TGTGCCAGCAGCTTTACCGGGACAGGGTCCTTCGAGCAGTACTTC | CASSFTGTGSFEQYF
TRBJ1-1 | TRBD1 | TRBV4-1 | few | TGCGCCAGCAGCCTTGGGACAGGGACGACTGAAGCTTTCTTT | CASSLGTGTTEAFF
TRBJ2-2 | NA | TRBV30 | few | TGTGCCTGGAGTGTACTCCCCGTCACCGGGGAGCTGTTTTTT | CAWSVLPVTGELFF
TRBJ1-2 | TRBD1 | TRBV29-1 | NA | TGCAGCGTTCTGACAGGGCTACTCGGGGAAGGCTACACCTTC | CSVLTGLLGEGYTF
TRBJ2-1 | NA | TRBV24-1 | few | TGTGCCACCAGTGAGGTAACGCCTTTCGCTGAGCAGTTCTTC | CATSEVTPFAEQFF
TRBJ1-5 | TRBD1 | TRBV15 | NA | TGTGCCACCAGCAGCGAAAGGGGGCTCGGTCAGCCCCAGCATTTT | CATSSERGLGQPQHF
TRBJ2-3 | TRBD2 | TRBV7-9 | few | TGTGCCAGCAGCTTAAAGACTAGCCCGAGCACAGATACGCAGTATTTT | CASSLKTSPSTDTQYF
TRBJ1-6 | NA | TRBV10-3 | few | TGTGCCATCAGTGAGGCGACAGCTGATAATTCACCCCTCCACTTT | CAISEATADNSPLHF
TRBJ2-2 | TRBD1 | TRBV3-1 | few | TGTGCCAGCAGCCCGATCGTCAGGGGGCTAAAGAACACCGGGGAGCTGTTTTTT | CASSPIVRGLKNTGELFF
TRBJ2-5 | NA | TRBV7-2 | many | TGTGCCAGCAGCTTAGTGGTTGAGACCCAGTACTTC | CASSLVVETQYF
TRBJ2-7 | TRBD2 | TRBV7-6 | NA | TGTGCCAGCAGCTCGAGCACGGCGGCGGGAGGCTACGAGCAGTACTTC | CASSSSTAAGGYEQYF